One sample yielded the 11 T cell receptor beta chains listed below, sequenced in a study of T cells in localized non-small cell lung cancer. TCRdb keeps only in-frame clones here, not all; method: immunoSEQ multiplex PCR. The sample comprises over a thousand clones, approximately 15% of which are singletons, and less than 10% rests with the top ten. The input for sequencing was normal lung tissue next to the tumor, taken before any cancer treatment. These receptor sequences come from a woman between 35 and 70 years old with stage I lung adenocarcinoma.

The V call is TRBV15, the J call TRBJ2-5; 10 bases are shared with TRBD2. The CDR3 sequence is 17 residues long. Germline CDR1 is LNHNV and CDR2 is YYDKDF (reference sequence). V shed 1 base, J shed 0 bases, and the junction held 5 bases outside the gene matches. The CDR3 bases are TGTGCCACCAGCAGAGTGCGGACTAGCGGCAACCAAGAGACCCAGTACTTC. This sequence encodes CATSRVRTSGNQETQYF.

In its sample, this clone was seen a few times. The chain is built from TRBV29-1 and TRBJ1-2, with no clear D. The V end was cut by 3 bases, the J end by 6 bases, with 11 bases between. Germline CDR1 and CDR2: SQVTM and ANQGSEA. The CDR3 is 12 residues long. The CDR3 DNA reads as TGCAGCGTTGATGGAGACTTTGATGGCTACACCTTC. Its protein is CSVDGDFDGYTF.

This chain joins TRBV28 and TRBJ1-1; D unresolved. Germline-derived CDR1 and CDR2 are MDHEN and SYDVKM. V lost 6 bases and J 5 bases, leaving 19 bases between the germline ends. This CDR3 is built from 15 residues. The CDR3 nucleotides read TGTGCCAGCAGACCGGACCTCTCATTAGCAACTGAAGCTTTCTTT. Residues: CASRPDLSLATEAFF. The variable domain in full, completed from reference TRBV28 and TRBJ1-1, reads DVKVTQSSRYLVKRTGEKVFLECVQDMDHENMFWYRQDPGLGLRLIYFSYDVKMKEKGDIPEGYSVSREKKERFSLILESASTNQTSMYLCASRPDLSLATEAFFGQGTRLTVV.

The rearrangement uses TRBV11-3 and TRBJ2-3; TRBD2 matches at 10 bases. Trimming took 2 bases from V and 5 from J; bases not matched to a gene: 4. The CDR3 has 15 residues. The germline CDR1 and CDR2 sequences are SGHNT and YENEEA. The CDR3 bases are TGTGCCAGCAGCTTAAATCCTAGCGGGAGAGATACGCAGTATTTT. Translating it yields CASSLNPSGRDTQYF.

By proportion, this clone is large. The chain joins TRBV6-8 to TRBJ2-2, with a tentative D call TRBD2 (6 bases). V was pared by 8 bases and J by 2 bases, with 12 bases between. The germline V gene encodes CDR1 MNHGY and CDR2 SAAAGT. The CDR3 has 14 residues. The CDR3 DNA is TGTGCCAGCGCAGGGACTTCAAACACCGGGGAGCTGTTTTTT. Protein sequence: CASAGTSNTGELFF.

The V gene is TRBV19, the J gene TRBJ2-3, with TRBD1 as a possible D gene (5 bases). The V gene's germline CDR1 is LNHDA and CDR2 SQIVND (reference sequence). V was cut by 7 bases and J by 4 bases, with 15 bases left in between. The CDR3 length is 14 residues. The CDR3 coding sequence is TGTGCCAGTATTGGTGTGGGGCAACCAGATACGCAGTATTTT. The encoded protein is CASIGVGQPDTQYF.

This chain uses TRBV9 with TRBJ2-5; D call uncertain. V was pared by 4 bases and J by 5 bases, with 15 bases between. The CDR3 runs to 14 residues. Germline values: CDR1 SGDLS, CDR2 YYNGEE. CDR3 residues: CASSPGLNAETQYF. The CDR3 DNA reads TGTGCCAGCAGCCCGGGCCTAAACGCGGAGACCCAGTACTTC.

The V call is TRBV6-8, the J call TRBJ1-5; D is uncertain. Trimming removed 6 bases at V and 2 bases at J, with 8 bases between. CDR1 MNHGY and CDR2 SAAAGT come from the germline V gene. The CDR3 length is 13 residues. CDR3 DNA sequence: TGTGCCAGCAGGCCGACGGGCAATCAGCCCCAGCATTTT. Protein sequence: CASRPTGNQPQHF.

Sample share makes this clone medium-sized (0.01 to 0.1%). This chain links TRBV11-3 with TRBJ2-5, with D possibly matching TRBD1 (5 bases). Between the trimmed V and J ends, which lost 1 base and 4 bases, there was a span of 13 bases. This CDR3 spans 15 amino acids. Per germline, CDR1 SGHNT and CDR2 YENEEA. CDR3 loop: CASSLVAGLGETQYF. CDR3 coding DNA: TGTGCCAGCAGCTTAGTAGCAGGGCTTGGAGAGACCCAGTACTTC.

This clone was observed a few times. This rearrangement joins TRBV6-8 to TRBJ1-2; 9 bases map to TRBD1. The CDR3 sequence is 14 residues long. Trimming cost V 8 bases and J 5 bases; bases outside gene matches: 9. Germline CDR1 is MNHGY and CDR2 is SAAAGT. The CDR3 here is CASAWTGDGYGYTF. CDR3 DNA sequence: TGTGCCAGCGCCTGGACAGGGGATGGTTATGGCTACACCTTC.

By frequency in the sample, this clone is medium-sized. The chain uses TRBV9 and TRBJ1-1; maybe TRBD1 (5 bases). This CDR3 is built from 16 residues. The V end lost 0 bases, the J end lost 4 bases, and 16 bases lay between the germline ends. Germline V gene sequence: CDR1 SGDLS, CDR2 YYNGEE. As DNA, the CDR3 is TGTGCCAGCAGCGTAGAGGGGAGCGGTCGAGTCACTGAAGCTTTCTTT. Its translation: CASSVEGSGRVTEAFF.